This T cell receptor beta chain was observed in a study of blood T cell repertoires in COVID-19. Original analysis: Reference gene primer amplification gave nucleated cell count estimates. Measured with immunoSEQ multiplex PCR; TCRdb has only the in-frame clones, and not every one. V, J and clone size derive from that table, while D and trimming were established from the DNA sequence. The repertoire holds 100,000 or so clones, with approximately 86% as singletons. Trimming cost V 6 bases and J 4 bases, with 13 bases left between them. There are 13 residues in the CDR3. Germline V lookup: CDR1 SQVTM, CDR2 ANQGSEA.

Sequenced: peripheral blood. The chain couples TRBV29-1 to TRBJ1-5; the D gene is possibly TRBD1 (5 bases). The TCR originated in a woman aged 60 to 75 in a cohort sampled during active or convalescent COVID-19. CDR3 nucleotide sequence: TGCAGCGTAGTTTCAGGGCGGAATCAGCCCCAGCATTTT. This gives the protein CSVVSGRNQPQHF.